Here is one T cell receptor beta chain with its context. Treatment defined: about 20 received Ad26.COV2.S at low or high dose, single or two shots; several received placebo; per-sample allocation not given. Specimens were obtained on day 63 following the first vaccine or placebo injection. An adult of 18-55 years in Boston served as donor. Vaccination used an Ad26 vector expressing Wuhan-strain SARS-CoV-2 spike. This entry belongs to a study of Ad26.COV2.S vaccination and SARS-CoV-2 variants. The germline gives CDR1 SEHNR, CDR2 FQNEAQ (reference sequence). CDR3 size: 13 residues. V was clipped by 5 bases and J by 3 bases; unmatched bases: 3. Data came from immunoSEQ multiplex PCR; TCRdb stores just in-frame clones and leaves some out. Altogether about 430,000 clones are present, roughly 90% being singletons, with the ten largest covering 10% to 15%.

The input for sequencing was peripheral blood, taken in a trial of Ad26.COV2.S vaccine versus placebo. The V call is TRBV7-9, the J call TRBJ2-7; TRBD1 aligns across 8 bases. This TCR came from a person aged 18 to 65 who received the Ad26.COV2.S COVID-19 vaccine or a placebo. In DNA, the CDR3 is TGTGCCAGCAGCCGACAGGGGTTCTACGAGCAGTACTTC. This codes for CASSRQGFYEQYF.